These T cell receptor beta chains were read from a single sample in a study of T-cell memory formation after mild COVID-19. TCRdb passed the 5' RACE reads through MiXCR, listing each CDR3 protein once. Among 45,000 to 55,000 distinct CDR3 sequences listed, approximately 9.1% were seen once. The specimen was PBMCs or a T cell subset sorted from them (not recorded which). The receptors stem from an adult woman who had mild COVID-19 (a few samples of this study predate the infection). Cell type and time point are not known. CDR3s include the opening cysteine and the closing phenylalanine or tryptophan. D genes are given only for firm matches. Rows may omit the clone size; those that give it use once, few, many or a size class.

j_call | clone_size | d_call | v_call | cdr3_aa | cdr3_nt
TRBJ1-6 | few | - | TRBV5-1 | CASSLVQALYSPLHF | TGCGCCAGCAGCTTGGTTCAGGCCCTTTATTCACCCCTCCACTTT
TRBJ1-2 | few | - | TRBV6-1 | CASSEGFGPYGYTF | TGTGCCAGCAGTGAAGGGTTCGGGCCCTATGGCTACACCTTC
TRBJ2-7 | few | - | TRBV11-2 | CASSLITDEQYF | TGTGCCAGCAGCTTAATAACAGACGAGCAGTACTTC
TRBJ2-7 | few | TRBD1 | TRBV7-9 | CASSLGQGVSYEQYF | TGTGCCAGCAGCTTAGGACAGGGTGTTTCCTACGAGCAGTACTTC
TRBJ2-7 | - | - | TRBV2 | CASSVLANEQYF | TGTGCCAGCAGTGTTCTAGCGAACGAGCAGTACTTC
TRBJ2-3 | - | - | TRBV20-1 | CSANGYTDTQYF | TGCAGTGCTAATGGGTACACAGATACGCAGTATTTT
TRBJ1-5 | - | TRBD1 | TRBV24-1 | CATSDPGQVPNQPQHF | TGTGCCACCAGTGATCCGGGACAGGTTCCCAATCAGCCCCAGCATTTT
TRBJ2-5 | many | - | TRBV7-9 | CASSLVTETQYF | TGTGCCAGCAGCTTAGTCACGGAGACCCAGTACTTC
TRBJ2-3 | - | - | TRBV24-1 | CATSRSGWGGSTDTQYF | TGTGCCACCAGTCGGTCTGGATGGGGTGGGAGCACAGATACGCAGTATTTT
TRBJ2-3 | many | - | TRBV11-2 | CASTQSTDTQYF | TGTGCCAGCACCCAAAGCACAGATACGCAGTATTTT
TRBJ1-5 | few | - | TRBV28 | CASSLIDSNQPQHF | TGTGCCAGCAGTTTAATTGACAGCAATCAGCCCCAGCATTTT
TRBJ1-2 | - | - | TRBV5-1 | CASSLVGGLRQNYGYTF | TGCGCCAGCAGCTTGGTAGGGGGTTTGAGACAGAACTATGGCTACACCTTC
TRBJ2-7 | - | - | TRBV7-9 | CASSPKGSYEQYF | TGTGCCAGCAGCCCAAAAGGGTCCTACGAGCAGTACTTC
TRBJ2-3 | - | - | TRBV6-6 | CASSPRDTQYF | TGTGCCAGCAGCCCGAGAGATACGCAGTATTTT
TRBJ2-5 | medium-sized | TRBD1 | TRBV12-3/TRBV12-4 | CASMGSPTRGRETQYF | TGTGCCAGCATGGGGTCCCCTACGAGGGGGCGGGAGACCCAGTACTTC
TRBJ2-6 | large | - | TRBV10-3 | CAISESKSPGPSDVLTF | TGTGCCATCAGTGAGTCGAAGTCGCCAGGCCCCTCGGACGTCCTGACTTTC
TRBJ1-2 | - | - | TRBV24-1 | CATSDTALREREGYTF | TGTGCCACCAGTGATACGGCCCTTCGGGAGAGGGAAGGCTACACCTTC
TRBJ1-1 | few | - | TRBV29-1 | CSVDPGALNTEAFF | TGCAGCGTTGATCCGGGGGCATTGAACACTGAAGCTTTCTTT
TRBJ2-1 | many | TRBD2 | TRBV20-1 | CSAKGIGMAGVSYNEQFF | TGCAGTGCTAAGGGGATCGGGATGGCGGGAGTTTCCTACAATGAGCAGTTCTTC
TRBJ1-4 | few | - | TRBV11-1 | CASSGTKGNEKLFF | TGTGCCAGCAGCGGGACAAAAGGGAACGAAAAACTGTTTTTT
TRBJ2-2 | many | TRBD2 | TRBV27 | CASSGEREVGTGELFF | TGTGCCAGCAGTGGGGAGCGGGAGGTCGGCACCGGGGAGCTGTTTTTT
TRBJ1-3 | few | - | TRBV18 | CASSPRRGERSGNTIYF | TGTGCCAGCTCACCCCGACGGGGGGAAAGGTCTGGAAACACCATATATTTT
TRBJ2-1 | few | - | TRBV20-1 | CSAQGAGRTGQFF | TGCAGTGCCCAAGGCGCAGGTAGAACGGGGCAGTTCTTC
TRBJ2-1 | few | - | TRBV5-4 | CASSLGPSMGNEQFF | TGTGCCAGCAGCTTAGGCCCCTCGATGGGCAATGAGCAGTTCTTC
TRBJ2-4 | many | - | TRBV18 | CASSIRVYPEAKNIQYF | TGTGCCAGCTCCATCCGGGTCTACCCAGAGGCCAAAAACATTCAGTACTTC
TRBJ1-2 | few | TRBD1 | TRBV12-3/TRBV12-4 | CASRSGQGGYGYTF | TGTGCCAGCAGGTCGGGACAGGGTGGCTATGGCTACACCTTC
TRBJ2-6 | - | - | TRBV5-5 | CASSLEQLSSGANVLTF | TGTGCCAGCAGCTTGGAGCAGTTGAGCTCTGGGGCCAACGTCCTGACTTTC
TRBJ2-5 | - | - | TRBV2 | CASSSRQAQETQYF | TGTGCCAGCAGTTCTCGACAGGCGCAAGAGACCCAGTACTTC
TRBJ1-6 | - | - | TRBV4-2 | CASSQDLRESPLHF | TGTGCCAGCAGCCAAGATCTCAGGGAATCACCCCTCCACTTT
TRBJ1-1 | - | - | TRBV7-9 | CASSLGMDTEAFF | TGTGCCAGCAGCTTAGGAATGGACACTGAAGCTTTCTTT
TRBJ1-1 | - | - | TRBV5-1 | CASSSSGSWMNTEAFF | TGCGCCAGCAGCTCGTCCGGATCCTGGATGAACACTGAAGCTTTCTTT
TRBJ1-2 | few | - | TRBV20-1 | CSARQALEGHLGYTF | TGCAGTGCTAGACAGGCCCTCGAGGGGCATCTTGGCTACACCTTC
TRBJ2-3 | few | - | TRBV20-1 | CSPGSTDTQYF | TGCAGTCCAGGGAGCACAGATACGCAGTATTTT